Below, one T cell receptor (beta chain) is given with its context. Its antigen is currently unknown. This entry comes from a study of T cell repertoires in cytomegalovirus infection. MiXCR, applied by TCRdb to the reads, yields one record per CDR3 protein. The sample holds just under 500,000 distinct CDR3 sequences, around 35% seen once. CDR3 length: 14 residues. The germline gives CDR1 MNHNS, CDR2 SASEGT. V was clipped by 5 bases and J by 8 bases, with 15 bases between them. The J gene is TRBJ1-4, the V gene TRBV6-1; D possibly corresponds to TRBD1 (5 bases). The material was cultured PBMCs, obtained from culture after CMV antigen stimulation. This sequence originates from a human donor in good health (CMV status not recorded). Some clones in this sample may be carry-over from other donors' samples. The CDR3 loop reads CASSRAGPQEKLFF. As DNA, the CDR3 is TGTGCCAGCAGTCGAGCGGGGCCTCAGGAAAAACTGTTTTTT.